This record concerns one T cell receptor beta chain sequence. It lacks a known antigen. The input lacks base qualities; no much larger clone sits a single base away. Using the deep immunoSEQ assay, multiplex PCR amplified TCR CDR3 regions from genomic DNA. Extracted genomic DNA from each cell subset was distributed evenly across all wells of several immunoSEQ 96-well plates, and each plate was treated as a replicate. Each replicate PCR for sorted subsets received 200 ng genomic DNA, equal to around 32,000 T cell genomes. The purified libraries were quantified using a Qubit 3.0 fluorometer, sized with a Bioanalyzer 2100, and then quantified again using the KAPA Library Quantification kit. Every immunoSEQ 96-well plate was sequenced on a dedicated single-read 150-cycle Illumina NextSeq 550 flow cell. Regarding the original processing steps: Because only junctional sequences without quality scores were contained in the immunoSEQ output, filtering matching that applied to full-length reads could not be performed. Sequences were annotated with PyIR, a Python wrapper for IgBLAST v1.9, and V/J genes and CDR3 were assigned using IMGT germline references. Reads were removed for weak V/J assignments (E-value above 1e-6), missing CDR3, stop codons, out-of-frame junctions, or ambiguous translated residues. A V3J clonotype was defined by an identical inferred V gene, J gene, and CDR3 amino acid sequence. To compute the percentage overlap between repertoires, the number of shared unique clonotypes was divided by the size of the smaller repertoire. Repertoire richness was assessed with RTK rarefaction, the Chao1 estimator, and Recon v2.1 estimates of unobserved clonotypes. For all TCRbeta clonotypes obtained by the gDNA method from a handful of donors, generation probabilities were computed with OLGA. In its TCRdb copy, this immuneACCESS table keeps in-frame sequences only and misses some clones. Where compared with another copy, unresolved V genes explain less than half of these, and the others have no known cause. The V and J calls and clone size were taken over from that table, and D and trimming were inferred from the DNA. This sample is represented by over a million clones; around 76% of them were singletons. 1.4% of the sample goes to the ten largest clones.

V is pared back by 5 bases and J by 4 bases, with 14 bases lying between the germline termini. The germline V gene (reference sequence) specifies LNHDA as CDR1 and SQIVND as CDR2. Inclusive of the bounding cysteine and phenylalanine, the CDR3 is 15 residues long. The read is trimmed to its CDR3 DNA, 45 bases read in frame from base 1. Healthy HIV-negative adults with no recently reported acute infections or vaccinations were included as donors. All donors were Caucasian adults living in Nashville, Tennessee, USA. CD4+ T cells were enriched by magnetic negative selection, after which naive cells were positively selected on CD45RA and the negative fraction was taken as the memory subset. Blood was obtained by leukapheresis, after which PBMCs were separated by Ficoll-Histopaque density gradient centrifugation and cryopreserved in liquid nitrogen vapor phase. Analytical flow cytometry was used to check the purity and quantity of every magnetically sorted T cell population. From each sorted fraction, genomic DNA was isolated and quantified by UV absorbance on a Nanodrop 2000c.

This sample was taken from a study of shared clonotypes between healthy human individuals (dated by TCRdb to 2018 to 2020). The study in broad terms: The cohort comprised a couple of women and three men aged 18 to 49 years. Per donor, three plates each were used for CD4 naive and CD4 memory, two for CD8 naive, and one for CD8 memory. Libraries were prepared and TCR repertoires were sequenced by different laboratories using diverse techniques, in order to increase sequencing depth and limit assay-specific biases. Between about 0.94 and 8.9 billion PBMCs per donor were obtained by leukapheresis. To estimate repertoire size and how much clonotypes are shared between individuals, the study performed deep sequencing of blood TCR repertoires from a few healthy adults. The study at large found these results: Pairwise subsampling indicated that sequencing depth was expected to affect the degree of clonotype sharing among donors. Larger estimated clonotype richness was generally found for naive subsets than for memory subsets. Across four donors, approximately 5% of naive CD4, around 3.5% of naive CD8, around 2.5% of memory CD4, and approximately 0.4% of memory CD8 clonotypes were shared. Even with the large sequencing depth, rarefaction of the sorted-subset datasets indicated that sequencing was incomplete. The genetic and exposure-history diversity represented was limited by the small number of donors. Higher generation probabilities were observed for clonotypes shared by all four sorted-subset donors than for non-shared clonotypes. Only blood was sampled, and tissue TCR repertoires likely differ from those in blood.

Sequenced: memory CD4+ T cells sorted from blood. Taken with the paper, the label for cell subset or site translates to: CD45RA-negative fraction. This receptor was taken from a man aged 18 to 30 in good health. The rearrangement combines TRBV19 with TRBJ2-2, with the D gene uncertain. The base sequence is TGTGCCAGTAGTCAAGCCTCCGGGCCCACCGGGGAGCTGTTTTTT. This sequence encodes CASSQASGPTGELFF.